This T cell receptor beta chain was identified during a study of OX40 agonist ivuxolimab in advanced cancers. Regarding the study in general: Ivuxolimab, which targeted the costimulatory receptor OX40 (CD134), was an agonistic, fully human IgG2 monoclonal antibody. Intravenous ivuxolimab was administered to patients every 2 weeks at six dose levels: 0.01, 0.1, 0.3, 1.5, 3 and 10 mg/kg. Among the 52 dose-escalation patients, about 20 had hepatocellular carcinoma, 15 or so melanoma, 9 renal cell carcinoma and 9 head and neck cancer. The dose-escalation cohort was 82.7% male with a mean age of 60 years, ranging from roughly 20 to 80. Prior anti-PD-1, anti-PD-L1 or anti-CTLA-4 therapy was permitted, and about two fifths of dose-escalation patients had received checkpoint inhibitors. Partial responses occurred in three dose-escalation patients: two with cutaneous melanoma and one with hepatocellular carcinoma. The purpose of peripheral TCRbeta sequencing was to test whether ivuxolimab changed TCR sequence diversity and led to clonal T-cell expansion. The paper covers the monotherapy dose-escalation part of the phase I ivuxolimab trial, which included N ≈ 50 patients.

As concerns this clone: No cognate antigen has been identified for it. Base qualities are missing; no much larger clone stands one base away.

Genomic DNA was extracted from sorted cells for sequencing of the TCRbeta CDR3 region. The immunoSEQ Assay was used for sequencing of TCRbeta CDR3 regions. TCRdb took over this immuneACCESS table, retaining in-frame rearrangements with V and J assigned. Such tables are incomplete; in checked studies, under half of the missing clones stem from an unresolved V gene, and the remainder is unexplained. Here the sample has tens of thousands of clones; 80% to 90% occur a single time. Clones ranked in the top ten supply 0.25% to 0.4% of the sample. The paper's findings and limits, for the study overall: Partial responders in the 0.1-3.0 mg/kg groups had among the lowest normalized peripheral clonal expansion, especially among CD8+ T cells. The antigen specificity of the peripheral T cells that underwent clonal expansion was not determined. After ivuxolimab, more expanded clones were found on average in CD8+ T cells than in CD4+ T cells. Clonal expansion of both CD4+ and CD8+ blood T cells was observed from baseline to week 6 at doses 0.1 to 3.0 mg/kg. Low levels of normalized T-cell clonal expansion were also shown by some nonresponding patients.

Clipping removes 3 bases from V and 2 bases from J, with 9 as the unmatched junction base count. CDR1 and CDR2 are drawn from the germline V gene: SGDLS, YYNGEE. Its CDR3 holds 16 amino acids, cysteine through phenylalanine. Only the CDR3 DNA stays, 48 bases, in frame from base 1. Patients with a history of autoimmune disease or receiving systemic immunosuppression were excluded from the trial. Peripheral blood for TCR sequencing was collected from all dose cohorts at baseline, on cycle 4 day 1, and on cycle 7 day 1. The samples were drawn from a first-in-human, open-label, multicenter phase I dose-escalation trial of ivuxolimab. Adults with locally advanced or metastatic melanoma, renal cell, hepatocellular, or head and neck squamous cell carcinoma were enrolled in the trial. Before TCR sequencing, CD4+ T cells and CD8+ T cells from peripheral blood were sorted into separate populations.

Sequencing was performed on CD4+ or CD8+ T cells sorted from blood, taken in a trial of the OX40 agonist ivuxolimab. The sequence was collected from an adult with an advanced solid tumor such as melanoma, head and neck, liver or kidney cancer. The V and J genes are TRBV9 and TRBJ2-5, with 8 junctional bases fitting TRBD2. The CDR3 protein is CASSEWASGPQETQYF. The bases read TGTGCCAGCAGCGAGTGGGCTAGCGGGCCTCAAGAGACCCAGTACTTC.